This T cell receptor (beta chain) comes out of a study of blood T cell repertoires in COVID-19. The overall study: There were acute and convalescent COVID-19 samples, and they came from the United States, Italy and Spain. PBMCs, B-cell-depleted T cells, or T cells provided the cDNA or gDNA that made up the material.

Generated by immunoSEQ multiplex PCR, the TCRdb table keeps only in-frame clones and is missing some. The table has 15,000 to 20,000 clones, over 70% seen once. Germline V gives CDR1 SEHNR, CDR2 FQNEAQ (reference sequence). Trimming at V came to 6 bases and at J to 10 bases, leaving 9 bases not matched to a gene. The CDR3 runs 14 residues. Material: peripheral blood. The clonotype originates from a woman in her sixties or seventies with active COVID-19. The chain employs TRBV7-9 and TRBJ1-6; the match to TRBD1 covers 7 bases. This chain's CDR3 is CASSRQGLESPLHF. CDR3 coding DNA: TGTGCCAGCAGTCGACAGGGTCTAGAATCACCCCTCCACTTT.